This TCR beta chain is from a study of beta chain features in type 1 diabetes. A sort by CD45RO/CCR7/CD25/CD127/CD95/CD27 yielded CD4+ naive, central memory, regulatory and stem cell-like memory cells. Purities in excess of 95% were seen in all sorted populations. The sample holds a few counts of this clone. Its antigen remains unknown. Whole-study results and caveats: The study found fewer insertions and more deletions at VDJ junctions in type 1 diabetes patients. In comparison with healthy donors, patients had naive, central memory and Treg TCRB repertoires that appeared more similar. Shorter TCRB CDR3s, moderately but significantly so, marked every one of the four CD4+ subsets in Type 1 diabetes patients.

The CDR3 contains 17 residues. Losses at the gene ends were 1 base for V and 4 bases for J; bases not matched to a gene: 5. The germline V gene encodes CDR1 MGHRA and CDR2 YSYEKL. All of the isolated RNA was reverse transcribed, so expressed TCRB transcripts were sequenced. The protocol was immunoSEQ multiplex PCR, while the TCRdb copy is restricted to in-frame clones and leaves out a portion. The sample shows about 700,000 clones, 13% of them seen only once. The chain uses TRBV4-1 and TRBJ2-1; 12 nucleotides line up with TRBD2. This TCR came from a man between 18 and 35 years old with type 1 diabetes. The source material was naive CD4+ T cells from blood. The CDR3 loop reads CASSQVHTSGGYNEQFF. DNA for the CDR3: TGCGCCAGCAGCCAAGTGCATACTAGCGGGGGGTACAATGAGCAGTTCTTC.